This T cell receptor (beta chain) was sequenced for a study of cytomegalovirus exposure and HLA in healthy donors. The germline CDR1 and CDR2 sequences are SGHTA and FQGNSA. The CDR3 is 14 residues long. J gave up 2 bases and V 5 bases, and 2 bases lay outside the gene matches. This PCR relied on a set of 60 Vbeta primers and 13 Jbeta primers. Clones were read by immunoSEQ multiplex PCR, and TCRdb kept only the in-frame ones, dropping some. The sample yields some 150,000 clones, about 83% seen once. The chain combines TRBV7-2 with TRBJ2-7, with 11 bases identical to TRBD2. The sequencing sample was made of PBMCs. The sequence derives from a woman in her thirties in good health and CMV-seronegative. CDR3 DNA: TGTGCCAGCAGCCTTAGCGGGGGGGCCTACGAGCAGTACTTC. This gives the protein CASSLSGGAYEQYF.